The sequence of this TCR beta chain was determined in a study of CD8+CD57+ T cells in acquired aplastic anemia. Genomic DNA acted as the template from which TCR beta VDJ combination and CDR3 sequence profiling were carried out. In TCRdb, the reads were re-called with MiXCR into one record per CDR3 protein. The sample holds around 150,000 distinct CDR3 sequences, 71% seen once. Trimming pared 4 bases from V and 5 bases from J, leaving 18 bases between. Germline V CDR1 and CDR2: SGHTA, FQGNSA. This CDR3 comprises 17 residues. Individuals selected for sequencing had exhibited CD8+CD57+ cell expansion on flow cytometry. Each of the patients presented with severe acquired aplastic anemia. There was no therapy given to any patient before the blood sampling took place.

This clonotype originated in a human donor with aplastic anemia. Specimen: sorted CD4+, CD8+, or CD8+CD57+ T cells (not recorded which) from PBMCs. This sequence joins TRBV7-2 and TRBJ1-6, with D perhaps TRBD1 (5 bases). Here the CDR3 reads CASSSENLGRNNSPLHF. CDR3 bases: TGTGCCAGCAGCTCTGAGAACCTGGGACGGAATAATTCACCCCTCCACTTT.